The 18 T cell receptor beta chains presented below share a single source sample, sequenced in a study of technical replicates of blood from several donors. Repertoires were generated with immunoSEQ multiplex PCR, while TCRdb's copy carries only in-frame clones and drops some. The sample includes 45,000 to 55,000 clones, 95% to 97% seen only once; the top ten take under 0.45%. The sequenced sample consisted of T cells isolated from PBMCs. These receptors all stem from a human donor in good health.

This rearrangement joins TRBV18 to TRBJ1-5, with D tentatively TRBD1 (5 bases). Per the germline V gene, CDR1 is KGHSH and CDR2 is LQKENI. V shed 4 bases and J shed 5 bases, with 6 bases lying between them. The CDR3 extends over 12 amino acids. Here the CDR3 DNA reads TGTGCCAGCTCACGGGACTATCAGCCCCAGCATTTT. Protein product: CASSRDYQPQHF. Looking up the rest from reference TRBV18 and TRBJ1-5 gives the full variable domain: NAGVMQNPRHLVRRRGQEARLRCSPMKGHSHVYWYRQLPEEGLKFMVYLQKENIIDESGMPKERFSAEFPKEGPSILRIQQVVRGDSAAYFCASSRDYQPQHFGDGTRLSIL.

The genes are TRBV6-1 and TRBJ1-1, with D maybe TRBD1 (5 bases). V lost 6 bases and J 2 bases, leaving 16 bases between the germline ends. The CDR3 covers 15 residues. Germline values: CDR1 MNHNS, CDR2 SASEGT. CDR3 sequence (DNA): TGTGCCAGCAGACCCGAGCGGAGGGGAAACACTGAAGCTTTCTTT. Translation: CASRPERRGNTEAFF.

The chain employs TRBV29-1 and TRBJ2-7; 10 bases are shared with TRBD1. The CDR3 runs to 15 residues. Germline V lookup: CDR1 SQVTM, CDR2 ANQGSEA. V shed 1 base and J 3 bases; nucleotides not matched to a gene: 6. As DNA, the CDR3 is TGCAGCGTTGAAGGGACCGGGACAGGGGTCTACGAGCAGTACTTC. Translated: CSVEGTGTGVYEQYF.

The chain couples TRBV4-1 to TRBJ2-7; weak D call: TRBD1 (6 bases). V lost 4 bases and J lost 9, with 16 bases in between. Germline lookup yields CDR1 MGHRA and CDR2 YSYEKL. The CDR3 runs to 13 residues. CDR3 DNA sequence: TGCGCCAGCAGCCCCAGTCTACAGGGTGGGCAGTACTTC. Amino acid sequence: CASSPSLQGGQYF.

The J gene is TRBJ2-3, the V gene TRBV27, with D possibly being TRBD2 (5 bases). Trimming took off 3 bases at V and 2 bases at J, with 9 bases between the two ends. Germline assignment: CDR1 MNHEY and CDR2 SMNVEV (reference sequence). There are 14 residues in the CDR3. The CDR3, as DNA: TGTGCCAGCAGTTTCCAGCGGAACACAGATACGCAGTATTTT. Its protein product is CASSFQRNTDTQYF.

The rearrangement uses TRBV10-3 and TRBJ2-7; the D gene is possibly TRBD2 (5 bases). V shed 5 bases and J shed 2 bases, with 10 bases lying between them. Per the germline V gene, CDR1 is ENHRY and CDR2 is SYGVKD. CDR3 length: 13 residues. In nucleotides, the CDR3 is TGTGCCATCAGTCCTCCGGGGACCTACGAGCAGTACTTC. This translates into CAISPPGTYEQYF.

CDR3 DNA: TGTGCCAGCAGTTACGCAGGGCTCACTGAAGCTTTCTTT. It specifies CASSYAGLTEAFF. The chain carries TRBV6-5 and TRBJ1-1; possibly TRBD1 for D (5 bases). Germline V gene data show CDR1 as MNHEY and CDR2 as SVGAGI. The germline V and J ends were trimmed by 2 bases and 4 bases, with 8 bases remaining between them. The CDR3 is 13 amino acids.

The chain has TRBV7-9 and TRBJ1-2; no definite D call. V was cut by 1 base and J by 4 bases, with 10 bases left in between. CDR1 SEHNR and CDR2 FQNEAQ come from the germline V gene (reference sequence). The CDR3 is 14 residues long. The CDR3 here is CASSLVEVPYGYTF. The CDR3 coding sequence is TGTGCCAGCAGCTTAGTTGAGGTGCCCTATGGCTACACCTTC.

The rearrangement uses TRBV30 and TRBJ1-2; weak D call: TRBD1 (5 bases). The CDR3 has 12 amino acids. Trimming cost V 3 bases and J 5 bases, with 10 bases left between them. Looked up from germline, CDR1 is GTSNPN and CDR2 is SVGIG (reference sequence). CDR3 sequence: CAWSGTYYGYTF. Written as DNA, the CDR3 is TGTGCCTGGAGCGGGACTTATTATGGCTACACCTTC. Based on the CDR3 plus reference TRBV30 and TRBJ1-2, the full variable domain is SQTIHQWPATLVQPVGSPLSLECTVEGTSNPNLYWYRQAAGRGLQLLFYSVGIGQISSEVPQNLSASRPQDRQFILSSKKLLLSDSGFYLCAWSGTYYGYTFGSGTRLTVV.

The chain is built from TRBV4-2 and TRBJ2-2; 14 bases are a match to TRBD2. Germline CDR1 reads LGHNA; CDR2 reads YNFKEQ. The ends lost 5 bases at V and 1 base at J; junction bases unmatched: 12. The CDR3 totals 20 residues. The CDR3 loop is CASSVNSGTSGRGNTGELFF. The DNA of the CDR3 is TGTGCCAGCAGCGTCAATTCGGGGACTAGCGGGAGAGGGAACACCGGGGAGCTGTTTTTT.

CDR3 DNA sequence: TGTGCCAGCAGCCTCAACCGCCCGGGGACTAGCGGGAACTCCTACGAGCAGTACTTC. This sequence encodes CASSLNRPGTSGNSYEQYF. V gene TRBV7-2 combines with J gene TRBJ2-7; 13 nucleotides match TRBD2. The CDR3 sequence is 19 residues long. The junction had 13 bases not matched to a gene; V was cut back by 5 bases and J by 0 bases. Germline CDR1 and CDR2: SGHTA and FQGNSA.

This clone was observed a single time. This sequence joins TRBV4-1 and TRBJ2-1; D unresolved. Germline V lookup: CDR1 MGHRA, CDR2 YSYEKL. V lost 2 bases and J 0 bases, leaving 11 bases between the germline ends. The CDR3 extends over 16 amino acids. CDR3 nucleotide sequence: TGCGCCAGCAGCCAAACTTTCGGTAGCTCCTACAATGAGCAGTTCTTC. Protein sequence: CASSQTFGSSYNEQFF.

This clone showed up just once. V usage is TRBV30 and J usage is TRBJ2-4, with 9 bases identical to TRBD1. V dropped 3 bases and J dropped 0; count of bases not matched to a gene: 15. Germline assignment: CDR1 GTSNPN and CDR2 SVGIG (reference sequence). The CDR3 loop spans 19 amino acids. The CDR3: CAWSPSPGTGSGAKNIQYF. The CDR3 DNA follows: TGTGCCTGGAGCCCCAGTCCCGGGACAGGGTCCGGAGCCAAAAACATTCAGTACTTC.

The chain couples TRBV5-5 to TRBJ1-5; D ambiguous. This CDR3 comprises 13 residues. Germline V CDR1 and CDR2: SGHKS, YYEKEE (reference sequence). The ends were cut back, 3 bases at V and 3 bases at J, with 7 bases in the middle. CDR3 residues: CASSSEVNQPQHF. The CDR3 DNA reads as TGTGCCAGCAGCTCAGAGGTCAATCAGCCCCAGCATTTT.

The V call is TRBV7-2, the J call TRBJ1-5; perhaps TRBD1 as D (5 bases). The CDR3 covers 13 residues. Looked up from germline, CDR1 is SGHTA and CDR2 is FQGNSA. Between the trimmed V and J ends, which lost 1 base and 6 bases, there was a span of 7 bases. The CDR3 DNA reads TGTGCCAGCAGCTTAGGGGGGGGTCAGCCCCAGCATTTT. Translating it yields CASSLGGGQPQHF.

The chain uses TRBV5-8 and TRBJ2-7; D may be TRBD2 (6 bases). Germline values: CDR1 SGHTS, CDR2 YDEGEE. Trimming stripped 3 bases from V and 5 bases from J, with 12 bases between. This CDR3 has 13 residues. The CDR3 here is CASSSRRVHEQYF. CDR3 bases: TGTGCCAGCAGCTCGCGGAGGGTCCACGAGCAGTACTTC.

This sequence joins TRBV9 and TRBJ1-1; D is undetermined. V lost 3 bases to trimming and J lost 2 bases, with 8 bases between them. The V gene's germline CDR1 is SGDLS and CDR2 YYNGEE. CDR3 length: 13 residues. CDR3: CASSAGLNTEAFF. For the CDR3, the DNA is TGTGCCAGCAGCGCAGGACTTAACACTGAAGCTTTCTTT.

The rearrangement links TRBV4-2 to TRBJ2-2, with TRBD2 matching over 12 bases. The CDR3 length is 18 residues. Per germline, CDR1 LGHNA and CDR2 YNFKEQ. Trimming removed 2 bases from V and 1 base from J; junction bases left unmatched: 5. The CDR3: CASSQLTSGRLNTGELFF. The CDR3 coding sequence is TGTGCCAGCAGCCAACTAACTAGCGGGAGGCTGAACACCGGGGAGCTGTTTTTT.